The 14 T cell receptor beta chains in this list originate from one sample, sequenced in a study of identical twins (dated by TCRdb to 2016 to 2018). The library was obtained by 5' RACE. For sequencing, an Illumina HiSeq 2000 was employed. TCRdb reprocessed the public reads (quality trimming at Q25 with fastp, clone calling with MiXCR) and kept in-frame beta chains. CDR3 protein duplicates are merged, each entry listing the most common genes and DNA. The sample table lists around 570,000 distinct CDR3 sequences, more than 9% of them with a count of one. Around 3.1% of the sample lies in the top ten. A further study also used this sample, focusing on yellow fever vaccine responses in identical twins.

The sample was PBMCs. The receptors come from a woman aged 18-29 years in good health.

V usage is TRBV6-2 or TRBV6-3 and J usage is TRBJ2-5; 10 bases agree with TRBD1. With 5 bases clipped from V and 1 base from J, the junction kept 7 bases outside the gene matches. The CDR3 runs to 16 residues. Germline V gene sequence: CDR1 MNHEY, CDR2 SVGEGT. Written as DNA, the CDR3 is TGTGCCAGCAGTCCCGGGACAGGGGTCCTCCAAGAGACCCAGTACTTC. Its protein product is CASSPGTGVLQETQYF.

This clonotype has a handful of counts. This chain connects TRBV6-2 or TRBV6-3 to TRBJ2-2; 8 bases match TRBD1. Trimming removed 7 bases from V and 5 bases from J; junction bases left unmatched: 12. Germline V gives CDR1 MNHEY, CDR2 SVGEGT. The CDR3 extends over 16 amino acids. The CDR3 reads CASNGPGGIKTGELFF. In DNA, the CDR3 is TGTGCCAGCAATGGCCCAGGGGGCATTAAGACCGGGGAGCTGTTTTTT.

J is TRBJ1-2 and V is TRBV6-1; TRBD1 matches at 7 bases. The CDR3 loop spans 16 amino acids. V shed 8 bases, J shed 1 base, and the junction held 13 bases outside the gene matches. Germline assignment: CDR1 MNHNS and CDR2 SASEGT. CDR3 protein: CASGQTGMLFNYGYTF. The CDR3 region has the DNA TGTGCCAGCGGCCAGACAGGGATGCTTTTTAACTATGGCTACACCTTC.

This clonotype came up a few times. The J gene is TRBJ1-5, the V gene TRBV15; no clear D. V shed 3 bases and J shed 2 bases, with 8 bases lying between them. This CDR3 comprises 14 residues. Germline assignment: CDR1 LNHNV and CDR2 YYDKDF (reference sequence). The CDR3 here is CATSSWGGNQPQHF. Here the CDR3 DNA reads TGTGCCACCAGCAGTTGGGGTGGCAATCAGCCCCAGCATTTT.

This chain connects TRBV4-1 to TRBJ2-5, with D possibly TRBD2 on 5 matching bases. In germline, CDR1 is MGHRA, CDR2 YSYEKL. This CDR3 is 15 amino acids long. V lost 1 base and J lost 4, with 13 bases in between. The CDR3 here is CASSQVDSEAETQYF. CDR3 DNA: TGCGCCAGCAGCCAAGTGGACTCAGAAGCAGAGACCCAGTACTTC.

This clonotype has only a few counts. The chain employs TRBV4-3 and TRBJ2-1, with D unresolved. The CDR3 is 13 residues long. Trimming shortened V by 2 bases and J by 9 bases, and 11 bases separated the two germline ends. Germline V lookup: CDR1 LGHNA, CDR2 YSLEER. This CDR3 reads CASSQSFASEQFF. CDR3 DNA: TGCGCCAGCAGCCAAAGCTTTGCTTCTGAGCAGTTCTTC.

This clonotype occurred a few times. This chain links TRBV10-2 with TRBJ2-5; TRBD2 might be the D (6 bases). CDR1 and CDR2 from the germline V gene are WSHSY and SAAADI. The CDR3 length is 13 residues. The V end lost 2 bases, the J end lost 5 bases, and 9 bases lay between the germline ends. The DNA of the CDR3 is TGCGCCAGCAGTGAGCTAGCGAGCGAGACCCAGTACTTC. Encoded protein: CASSELASETQYF.

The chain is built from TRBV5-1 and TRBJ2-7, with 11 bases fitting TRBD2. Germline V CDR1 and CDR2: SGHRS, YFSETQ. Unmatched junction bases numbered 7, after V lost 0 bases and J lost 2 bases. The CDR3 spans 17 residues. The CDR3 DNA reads TGCGCCAGCAGCTTGGAGGGAGCTAGCGGGGGGACCTACGAGCAGTACTTC. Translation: CASSLEGASGGTYEQYF.

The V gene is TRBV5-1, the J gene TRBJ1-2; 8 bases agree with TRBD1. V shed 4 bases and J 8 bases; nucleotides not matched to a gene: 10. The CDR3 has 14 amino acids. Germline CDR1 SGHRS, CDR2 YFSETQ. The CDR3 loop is CASSDAGQGRGYTF. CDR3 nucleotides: TGCGCCAGCAGCGACGCCGGACAGGGTCGGGGCTACACCTTC.

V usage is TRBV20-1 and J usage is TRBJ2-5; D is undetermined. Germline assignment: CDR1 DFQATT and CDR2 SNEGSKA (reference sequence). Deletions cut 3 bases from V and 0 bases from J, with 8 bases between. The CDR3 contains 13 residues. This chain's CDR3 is CSARLPNQETQYF. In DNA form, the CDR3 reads TGCAGTGCTAGGTTACCGAACCAAGAGACCCAGTACTTC.

The CDR3 DNA reads TGCAGTGCTAGATATGCGGAAGCTTTCTTT. Its translation is CSARYAEAFF. The chain links TRBV20-1 to TRBJ1-1, with unresolved D. CDR1 is DFQATT, CDR2 SNEGSKA, per germline (reference sequence). The CDR3 covers 10 residues. V lost 2 bases to trimming and J lost 8 bases, with 6 bases between them.

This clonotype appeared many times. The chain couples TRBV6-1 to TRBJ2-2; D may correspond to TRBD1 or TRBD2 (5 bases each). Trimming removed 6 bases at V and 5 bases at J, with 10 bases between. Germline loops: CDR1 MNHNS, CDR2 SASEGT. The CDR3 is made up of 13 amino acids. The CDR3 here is CASREWGTGELFF. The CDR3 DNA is TGTGCCAGCAGGGAGTGGGGGACCGGGGAGCTGTTTTTT.

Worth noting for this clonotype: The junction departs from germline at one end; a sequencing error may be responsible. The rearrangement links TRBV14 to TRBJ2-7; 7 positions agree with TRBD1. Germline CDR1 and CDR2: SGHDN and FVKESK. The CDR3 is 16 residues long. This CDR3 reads CASSQYSTGASHEQYF. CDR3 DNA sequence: TGTGCCAGCAGCCAATATTCAACAGGGGCCTCCCACGAGCAGTACTTC.

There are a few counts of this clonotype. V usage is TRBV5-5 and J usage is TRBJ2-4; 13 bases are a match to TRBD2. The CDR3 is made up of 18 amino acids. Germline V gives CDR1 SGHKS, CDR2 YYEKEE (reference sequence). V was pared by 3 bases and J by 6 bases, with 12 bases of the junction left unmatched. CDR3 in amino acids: CASSSRATSGGAGNIQYF. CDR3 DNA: TGTGCCAGCAGCTCTAGGGCCACTAGCGGGGGGGCCGGAAACATTCAGTACTTC.